This T cell receptor beta chain originates from a study of fetal regulatory T cell absence and autoimmunity. About the study: IPEX patients had exocrine pancreas autoimmunity without clinical diabetes.

General study points: Oligoclonal TCR enrichment in pancreas over cord blood reached over 90-fold for some clones.

Some clones are missing from TCRdb's copy, which holds only in-frame ones; the method was immunoSEQ multiplex PCR. This sample has more than 85,000 clones, with 72% found just once. This clone was picked up a small number of times. Its specificity is unknown. Trimming took off 0 bases at V and 6 bases at J, with 5 bases between the two ends. The CDR3 extends over 12 amino acids. Germline loops: CDR1 SGHAT, CDR2 FQNNGV. The V and J genes are TRBV11-2 and TRBJ1-2; D is undetermined. Sequencing was done on a sample of pancreas tissue. The receptor was isolated from a male donor with IPEX syndrome. CDR3 nucleotide sequence: TGTGCCAGCAGCTTAGATCAGGATGGCTACACCTTC. It codes for CASSLDQDGYTF.